Listed here are 28 T cell receptor beta chains from one sample, sequenced in a study of blood T cell repertoires in COVID-19 (TCRdb year 2020). To prepare the library, the immunoSEQ multiplex PCR assay was applied. The source is immuneACCESS, and TCRdb retained only in-frame sequences with V and J called. Part of the clones is not carried over; for the studies checked, unresolved V genes explain less than half of this, and the remainder is unexplained. The sample has approximately 160,000 clones on record, 70% to 85% of them singletons. Jointly, the top ten make up about 1.2% of the sample. The sample consisted of peripheral blood. The receptors were sampled from a man aged 55 to 70 who had recovered from COVID-19.

V gene TRBV5-1 combines with J gene TRBJ2-7; D unclear. Trimming shortened V by 1 base and J by 0 bases, and 8 bases separated the two germline ends. The germline CDR1 and CDR2 sequences are SGHRS and YFSETQ. This CDR3 is 14 amino acids long. The CDR3 DNA sequence: TGCGCCAGCAGCTTGAGCGCAGCCTCCTACGAGCAGTACTTC. Translation gives CASSLSAASYEQYF.

The chain joins TRBV7-9 to TRBJ1-2, with D uncertain. Germline values: CDR1 SEHNR, CDR2 FQNEAQ (reference sequence). This CDR3 spans 17 amino acids. V was shortened by 4 bases and J by 0 bases, with 18 bases between the two germline ends. The chain's CDR3 is CASSSQSYFGANYGYTF. In DNA, the CDR3 is TGTGCCAGCAGCTCTCAAAGCTATTTCGGGGCTAACTATGGCTACACCTTC.

This clone occurred a few times. The chain is built from TRBV6-5 and TRBJ2-5; D gene ambiguous. Germline lookup yields CDR1 MNHEY and CDR2 SVGAGI. Trimming removed 2 bases from V and 4 bases from J, with 11 bases in between. The CDR3 loop spans 14 amino acids. The CDR3 region has the DNA TGTGCCAGCAGTTACCGCGGCGGCGGAGAGACCCAGTACTTC. This sequence encodes CASSYRGGGETQYF.

There are a few counts of this clone. This chain uses TRBV12-3 or TRBV12-4 with TRBJ2-3; D remains unclear. The germline V and J ends were trimmed by 3 bases and 2 bases, with 3 bases remaining between them. CDR3 length: 12 amino acids. CDR3 DNA sequence: TGTGCCAGCAGTTTCTTCACAGATACGCAGTATTTT. Amino acid sequence: CASSFFTDTQYF.

The rearrangement uses TRBV7-2 and TRBJ2-3; a weak D match, TRBD1 (6 bases). The CDR3 consists of 16 residues. V lost 7 bases and J lost 2, with 19 bases in between. Germline V gives CDR1 SGHTA, CDR2 FQGNSA. CDR3 nucleotides: TGTGCCAGCACCATTACAGCAACAGGGAACACAGATACGCAGTATTTT. Amino acid sequence: CASTITATGNTDTQYF.

The gene calls are TRBV6-5 and TRBJ1-4, with TRBD1 identical over 7 bases. V shed 4 bases, J shed 9 bases, and the junction held 5 bases outside the gene matches. Per the germline V gene, CDR1 is MNHEY and CDR2 is SVGAGI. CDR3 length equals 13 residues. In DNA form, the CDR3 reads TGTGCCAGCAGTTCCTCGACAGGGAAAAAACTGTTTTTT. Translated, it gives CASSSSTGKKLFF.

V and J are TRBV3-1 (or the pseudogene TRBV3-2) and TRBJ2-1, with 12 bases identical to TRBD2. V trimming: 6 bases; J trimming: 8 bases; junction bases outside the gene matches: 8. The CDR3 runs 15 residues. Germline V gene data show CDR1 as LGHDT and CDR2 as YNNKEL (reference sequence). CDR3 sequence: CASRPLAGGVDEQFF. The CDR3, as DNA: TGTGCCAGCAGGCCCCTAGCGGGGGGGGTTGATGAGCAGTTCTTC.

The chain recombines TRBV11-2 with TRBJ1-3; a possible D gene is TRBD1 (5 bases). CDR3 length: 16 residues. From germline, CDR1 is SGHAT and CDR2 FQNNGV. The V and J ends lost 2 bases and 4 bases respectively, with 15 bases between them. CDR3 amino acids: CASSLSDPGNGNTIYF. As DNA, the CDR3 is TGTGCCAGCAGCTTATCCGATCCAGGGAACGGAAACACCATATATTTT. Using reference TRBV11-2 and TRBJ1-3 for the parts outside the CDR3, the full variable domain is EAGVAQSPRYKIIEKRQSVAFWCNPISGHATLYWYQQILGQGPKLLIQFQNNGVVDDSQLPKDRFSAERLKGVDSTLKIQPAKLEDSAVYLCASSLSDPGNGNTIYFGEGSWLTVV.

The chain has TRBV12-3 or TRBV12-4 and TRBJ1-4; a possible D gene is TRBD1 (5 bases). Trimming stripped 7 bases from V and 8 bases from J, with 14 bases between. This CDR3 has 13 amino acids. CDR3 amino acids: CASTPGEGEKLFF. In DNA, the CDR3 is TGTGCCAGCACCCCGGGGGAGGGCGAAAAACTGTTTTTT.

The chain recombines TRBV7-2 with TRBJ1-2, with D maybe TRBD1 (5 bases). The CDR3 spans 18 residues. The germline gives CDR1 SGHTA, CDR2 FQGNSA. V dropped 2 bases and J dropped 2 bases, with 21 bases sitting between them. CDR3: CASSLRNLPGPGNYGYTF. The CDR3 DNA sequence: TGTGCCAGCAGCTTAAGAAACTTACCAGGGCCCGGAAACTATGGCTACACCTTC. Combining the CDR3 with reference TRBV7-2 and TRBJ1-2 gives the whole variable domain GAGVSQSPSNKVTEKGKDVELRCDPISGHTALYWYRQSLGQGLEFLIYFQGNSAPDKSGLPSDRFSAERTGGSVSTLTIQRTQQEDSAVYLCASSLRNLPGPGNYGYTFGSGTRLTVV.

The V call is TRBV6-5, the J call TRBJ1-2; 7 bases line up with TRBD1. V dropped 2 bases and J dropped 4; count of bases not matched to a gene: 4. This CDR3 has 14 residues. Germline CDR1 MNHEY, CDR2 SVGAGI. The CDR3 DNA follows: TGTGCCAGCAGTTACGGGCAGGGGGGCTATGGCTACACCTTC. Encoded protein: CASSYGQGGYGYTF.

The chain combines TRBV4-3 with TRBJ1-4; 9 bases match TRBD1. V was pared by 0 bases and J by 5 bases, with 4 bases of the junction left unmatched. Looked up from germline, CDR1 is LGHNA and CDR2 is YSLEER. The CDR3 is 16 residues long. The CDR3 here is CASSQDRGTGNEKLFF. CDR3 nucleotides: TGCGCCAGCAGCCAAGATCGTGGGACAGGGAATGAAAAACTGTTTTTT.

The chain combines TRBV30 with TRBJ1-1; D uncertain. Germline V gene lookup returns CDR1 GTSNPN and CDR2 SVGIG (reference sequence). The CDR3 contains 13 residues. V lost 1 base and J 4 bases, leaving 10 bases between the germline ends. The CDR3 loop is CAWSDDFLTEAFF. The CDR3 DNA sequence: TGTGCCTGGAGTGATGACTTTCTCACTGAAGCTTTCTTT.

This clone was seen only a few times. V and J are TRBV7-2 and TRBJ2-1, with D possibly being TRBD1 (6 bases). The germline gives CDR1 SGHTA, CDR2 FQGNSA. V lost 1 base and J 5 bases, leaving 12 bases between the germline ends. The CDR3 totals 15 residues. The CDR3 DNA sequence: TGTGCCAGCAGCTTAGACAGGGCCATAAACAATGAGCAGTTCTTC. This gives the protein CASSLDRAINNEQFF.

The J gene is TRBJ1-2, the V gene TRBV6-4, with TRBD1 matching 8 bases. Germline CDR1 is MRHNA and CDR2 is SNTAGT. The CDR3 length is 13 residues. With 6 bases clipped from V and 8 bases from J, the junction kept 8 bases outside the gene matches. CDR3 amino acids: CASREQQGGGYTF. CDR3 coding DNA: TGTGCCAGCAGGGAGCAACAGGGGGGCGGCTACACCTTC.

V and J are TRBV25-1 and TRBJ2-3, with 14 bases identical to TRBD2. V lost 5 bases and J lost 0; bases outside the gene matches: 7. Germline V gene lookup returns CDR1 MGHDK and CDR2 SYGVNS. This CDR3 contains 18 residues. CDR3 amino acids: CASSTRTSGGSSTDTQYF. The DNA for the CDR3 is TGTGCCAGCAGTACCAGGACTAGCGGGGGGTCTAGCACAGATACGCAGTATTTT.

This clone appeared a single time. The chain has TRBV4-2 and TRBJ1-2, with 7 bases aligning to TRBD1. This CDR3 is built from 15 residues. V gave up 0 bases and J gave up 7 bases; unmatched junction bases: 8. The germline V gene encodes CDR1 LGHNA and CDR2 YNFKEQ. The CDR3 DNA follows: TGTGCCAGCAGCCAAGATTATACAGGGGAGACTGGCTACACCTTC. This translates into CASSQDYTGETGYTF.

The chain couples TRBV18 to TRBJ2-3, with 7 bases lining up with TRBD1. Germline CDR1 reads KGHSH; CDR2 reads LQKENI. This CDR3 is built from 14 residues. V lost 4 bases to trimming and J lost 6 bases; unmatched junction nucleotides: 7. CDR3 nucleotide sequence: TGTGCCAGCTCACAAGGACAGGACTCGGATACGCAGTATTTT. This gives the protein CASSQGQDSDTQYF.

The V and J genes are TRBV29-1 and TRBJ2-4; D perhaps matches TRBD1 (6 bases). The CDR3 runs 12 residues. In germline, CDR1 is SQVTM, CDR2 ANQGSEA. CDR3 protein: CSAGEAKNIQYF. The DNA for the CDR3 is TGCAGTGCAGGGGAAGCCAAAAACATTCAGTACTTC.

The V call is TRBV5-6, the J call TRBJ1-2; no definite D call. Germline V gene data show CDR1 as SGHDT and CDR2 as YYEEEE. V lost 0 bases, J lost 7 bases, and 7 bases lay in between. CDR3 length equals 12 residues. The chain's CDR3 is CASSLEAGGYTF. CDR3 nucleotides: TGTGCCAGCAGCTTGGAGGCGGGTGGCTACACCTTC.

The V call is TRBV2, the J call TRBJ2-7; TRBD2 might be the D (5 bases). V was shortened by 7 bases and J by 1 base, with 8 bases between the two germline ends. Per the germline V gene, CDR1 is SNHLY and CDR2 is FYNNEI. This CDR3 contains 12 residues. The DNA for the CDR3 is TGTGCCAGCATGGGAGATTCCTACGAGCAGTACTTC. Amino acids: CASMGDSYEQYF.

V is TRBV19 and J is TRBJ1-2, with TRBD1 as a possible D gene (5 bases). The CDR3 is 13 amino acids. Trimming pared 7 bases from V and 6 bases from J, leaving 15 bases between. CDR1 LNHDA and CDR2 SQIVND come from the germline V gene (reference sequence). DNA for the CDR3: TGTGCCAGTAACCTGGGGGGGGGAGATGGCTACACCTTC. Translated, it gives CASNLGGGDGYTF.

The rearrangement links TRBV5-4 to TRBJ2-5; TRBD1 agrees at 8 bases. CDR1 is SGHNT, CDR2 YYREEE, per germline (reference sequence). V dropped 0 bases and J dropped 4; count of bases not matched to a gene: 11. The CDR3 loop spans 17 amino acids. CDR3 in DNA: TGTGCCAGCAGCTTGGGGGGACAGGCTCTTAAGTTAGAGACCCAGTACTTC. Translating it yields CASSLGGQALKLETQYF.

This clone was detected only once. This chain links TRBV5-6 with TRBJ2-1; tentatively, D is TRBD1 (6 bases). The CDR3 totals 15 residues. Trimming stripped 0 bases from V and 5 bases from J, with 12 bases between. Germline V lookup: CDR1 SGHDT, CDR2 YYEEEE. Written as DNA, the CDR3 is TGTGCCAGCAGCTTGGGGCTGGGGGCCCACAATGAGCAGTTCTTC. Residues: CASSLGLGAHNEQFF.

As DNA, the CDR3 is TGTGCCAGCAGCCAACCCCCCGCAGGTGTTGGTGGAAACACCATATATTTT. The encoded protein is CASSQPPAGVGGNTIYF. The rearrangement links TRBV3-1 (or the pseudogene TRBV3-2) to TRBJ1-3; D not certain. The germline CDR1 and CDR2 sequences are LGHDT and YNNKEL (reference sequence). V gave up 2 bases and J gave up 3 bases, with 17 bases separating them. CDR3 length equals 17 residues.

To note about this clone: This specimen includes other DNA sequences encoding the same CDR3. The chain joins TRBV6-5 to TRBJ1-2; 7 positions match TRBD1. After removal of 5 bases from V and 4 bases from J, the junction contained 7 bases not matched to a gene. This CDR3 spans 14 amino acids. Germline V gene lookup returns CDR1 MNHEY and CDR2 SVGAGI. Written as DNA, the CDR3 is TGTGCCAGCAGTCATCCCGACAGGGCCTATGGCTACACCTTC. Protein sequence: CASSHPDRAYGYTF.

The chain carries TRBV4-2 and TRBJ1-2; 7 bases match TRBD1. This CDR3 spans 14 amino acids. The junction had 5 bases not matched to a gene; V was cut back by 4 bases and J by 3 bases. Germline CDR1 and CDR2: LGHNA and YNFKEQ. CDR3 DNA: TGTGCCAGCAGCCGACAGGGACGAGACTATGGCTACACCTTC. It is translated as CASSRQGRDYGYTF.

V gene TRBV10-3 combines with J gene TRBJ2-2; 12 nucleotides agree with TRBD2. The CDR3 loop spans 15 amino acids. V shed 7 bases, J shed 3 bases, and the junction held 3 bases outside the gene matches. Germline V gene lookup returns CDR1 ENHRY and CDR2 SYGVKD. CDR3: CAINPSGGDTGELFF. The CDR3, as DNA: TGTGCCATCAATCCTAGCGGGGGGGACACCGGGGAGCTGTTTTTT.